This TCR beta chain originates from a study of cytomegalovirus exposure and HLA in healthy donors (dated by TCRdb to between 2016 and 2019). For the wider study: An earlier analysis of approximately 600 of the donors reported about 250 Gb of sequence data and 117 million unique TCR beta sequences from 190 million or so T cells. In addition to the first cohort of approximately 650 subjects, a separate validation cohort of 130 or so different subjects was used. To decide whether each TCR beta V gene segment behaved as functional or pseudogenic, an earlier analysis of some 600 of the donors relied on high-throughput TCR beta sequencing. Every discovery cohort repertoire had been produced on one sequencing platform. In a later analysis, previously published TCR beta repertoires from several hundred donors were re-analyzed and high-resolution HLA genotyping was added so that TCR occurrence patterns could be studied. On average, around 230,000 unique TCR beta nucleotide sequences were sequenced per donor among about 400 genotyped donors of the cohort, with roughly 18% of those sequences being non-productive. The study profiled the T cell repertoires of about 640 subjects by immunosequencing and related them to cytomegalovirus serostatus. Genome-wide SNP genotypes for about 55% of the roughly 670 donors were used in a later genetic analysis, which treated that subset as a discovery cohort. Roughly 5 DR-DQ haplotypes were handled as single units for association and clustering, since linkage in the cohort was strong. Rather than using new phenotypic data, the later analysis identified candidate immune exposures from TCR beta sequences and from how often those sequences occurred across donors. High-throughput TCR immunosequencing, statistical association of individual TCRs with disease status, and machine learning were combined to predict cytomegalovirus infection status. Donor age, sex, ethnicity and CMV serostatus were compiled together with the repertoire data. Typing coverage differed by locus: A, B, C, DRB1 and DQB1 were typed in roughly 629-630 donors, DQA1 in 522, DPA1 in 600 to 610, and DPB1 in just under 490. The study was designed to test whether signatures of past pathogen exposure could be identified by cataloging public T cell receptors. The genetic ancestry cluster associated with self-reported Caucasian donors included 65% to 90% of the approximately 400 genotyped donors. Roughly 300 gigabases of sequencing data and tens of millions of unique TCR sequences made up an early release that covered 500 to 650 HLA-typed donors. Both class I and class II loci were covered by HLA typing, at four-digit resolution.

The cohort was made up of 650 to 700 healthy bone marrow donors. Cohort members were all nominally healthy when sampled, although unrecorded immune exposures were likely present. The donor tested CMV seropositive, placing the donor among the 289 seropositive members of the cohort. A peripheral blood sample was provided by each donor, and peripheral blood mononuclear cells were used for TCR beta sequencing. Genomic DNA extraction from the blood cell samples was performed with the Qiagen DNeasy Blood Extraction Kit. The library was built by means of the immunoSEQ multiplex PCR assay. The multiplex PCR relied on a mix of 60 forward primers for TCR Vbeta segments and 13 reverse primers for TCR Jbeta segments. A multiplex PCR assay on genomic DNA amplified the CDR3 region of rearranged TCR beta genes. The Illumina HiSeq System was used to sequence the amplified TCR beta libraries as 87-base-pair reads. Processing in the source paper ran as follows. A later analysis counted some 80 million unique TCR beta chains across the 600 to 850 repertoires, and approximately 11 million of these chains were shared by at least two donors. Raw reads were error-corrected and collapsed into unique sequences with a nearest-neighbor algorithm that merged closely related sequences to remove PCR and sequencing errors. CDR3 sequences were aligned to IMGT reference sequences to assign V, D and J gene segments. For a sequence to be retained, a match of at least six nucleotides was required to both a V gene segment and a J gene segment. A rearrangement counted as productive if the CDR3 had no stop codons and remained in frame with V and J, and every other rearrangement counted as non-productive. CDR3 was defined by IMGT convention, running from the second conserved V-encoded cysteine to the conserved J-encoded phenylalanine. In an earlier analysis of 500 to 650 of the donors, sequences lacking an unambiguous match to a single V gene segment were excluded. In an earlier analysis of 587 of the donors, V segments were called functional above 56.7% productive rearrangements and were called segregating when the between-donor standard deviation exceeded 5%. A statistical classification framework was developed to diagnose cytomegalovirus status using the catalog of TCR beta chain sequences. In a later analysis, V and J genes were assigned by comparing TCR nucleotide sequences against IMGT/GENE-DB human TR gene sequences. Using the TCRdist pipeline, a later analysis assigned CDR3 sequences along with most-parsimonious VDJ recombination scenarios. A later analysis defined each TCR beta chain by its CDR3 amino acid sequence plus V-gene family, and excluded reads lacking a unique V-gene family. A later analysis removed roughly 590 highly shared, low-generation-probability nucleotide sequences to deal with suspected cross-contamination and a sequencing artifact. A later analysis calculated a clonal expansion index for each public chain from normalized within-repertoire ranks of inferred template counts. In a later analysis, generation probabilities were computed using a VDJ recombination model fitted to out-of-frame rearrangements, and the results were checked against IGoR. A later analysis scored TCR-TCR, TCR-HLA and TCR-CMV co-occurrence with hypergeometric tests, applying a repertoire-size bias correction to TCR pairs. In a later analysis, false discovery rates were estimated by permuting HLA or CMV assignments 20 times. In a later analysis, co-occurring TCRs were grouped using DBSCAN, with TCRdist sequence similarity added in when clustering inside HLA-allele-positive subsets. Repertoires with fewer than 30,000 or more than 120,000 public chains were left out of co-occurrence clustering, as were five repertoires with anomalous nucleotide sharing. TCRdb provides this immuneACCESS table in a form limited to in-frame rearrangements. Some clones are lacking; in checked studies, under half of them reflect an unresolved V gene, and why the rest are absent is not known. V and J calls and clone size are those listed in that table; D and trimming were worked out from the DNA. The table for this sample lists 150,000 to 200,000 clones; roughly 80% of them were counted only once. The ten top clones hold around 3.6% of the sample.

As to this clone: This receptor's antigen is unknown. No much larger clonotype is one base removed from it; base qualities were not supplied.

The CDR3 numbers 13 residues from cysteine through phenylalanine. Solely the CDR3 DNA is kept, with 39 bases framed from the first base. Trimming at the junction amounts to 1 base on V and 10 bases on J, and the germline ends lie 12 bases apart. Reading the germline V gene gives CDR1 SGHRS and CDR2 YFSETQ. Here is what the overall study found, with its caveats: A few of the identified cytomegalovirus-associated TCR beta chains were confirmed in vitro to be specific for cytomegalovirus antigens. This cohort had only TCR beta chains sequenced, and the lack of alpha or paired-chain data limited which features could be detected. In a later analysis, the rate of TCR association differed among HLA loci, with DRB1 alleles having the most associated TCRs and HLA-C alleles having the fewest. In the study, around 160 TCR beta chains were listed as associated with cytomegalovirus. A later analysis reported that several top co-occurrence clusters appeared linked to parvovirus B19, influenza, CMV and Epstein-Barr virus. A cluster of highly shared sequence variants was judged likely to be a technical artifact of the sequencing pipeline. HLA typing was unavailable for some donors at each locus, so association tests used only the typed subset. Some IMGT-functional V segments, including TRBV6-2 and TRBV6-3, could not be distinguished by the 87-base-pair reads and were therefore excluded. Over 15 rarely observed V segments, including chromosome 9 orphons, were excluded from the earlier analysis of several hundred of the donors because counts were too low. A further reported finding was that TCR beta sequences accurately predicted the HLA-A and HLA-B alleles for most subjects in the first cohort. Linkage disequilibrium might explain the correlated functional status among segregating V segments, but an unknown experimental factor could not be ruled out. The classifier was reported to diagnose cytomegalovirus status with high specificity and sensitivity in both the original and validation cohorts. Presence/absence analyses assumed roughly uniform sequencing depth across donors, an assumption that may not hold. A later genetic analysis associated a missense DCLRE1C variant with V-gene and J-gene trimming of TCR beta chains, and an independent cohort replicated the association. Compared with equally common non-associated chains, HLA-associated TCR beta chains in a later analysis were more clonally expanded and had lower generation probabilities. Across donors, most TCR sequences were observed very rarely, whereas some public TCRs were present in many individuals. According to a later analysis, most CMV-associated TCR beta chains appeared to be HLA-restricted, and the HLA associations seemed to be driven largely by CMV exposure. In a later genetic analysis, fewer N-insertions in productive TCRs were reported among donors in an Asian-associated ancestry cluster than the roughly 700-donor mean. An earlier analysis of roughly 570 of the donors showed that most TCR beta V segments appeared in productive rearrangements either about 87% or about 30% of the time, which broadly matched IMGT annotations. Immune exposure information for the cohort was limited to CMV serostatus. At a false discovery rate of 0.05, a later analysis linked around 17,000 TCR beta sequences to specific HLA alleles. The authors suggested that the approach could potentially be generalized to other disease states and immunological phenotypes. Assigning TCR associations to individual alleles was difficult when HLA alleles, especially DR and DQ, strongly co-occurred.

Sequenced: PBMCs. The TCR sequence derives from a man aged 35 to 55 in good health and CMV-seropositive. The chain is assembled from TRBV5-1 and TRBJ2-1, with no D gene named confidently. The CDR3 protein is CASSLTPLHEQFF. The bases read TGCGCCAGCAGCTTGACACCTCTGCACGAGCAGTTCTTC.